This TCR beta chain was retrieved from a study of T cells after yellow fever vaccination. Overall study results and limits: A weaker secondary response peaked on day 5, the primary on day 15.

Via MiXCR, TCRdb re-called the 5' RACE reads, giving one row per CDR3 protein. This sample carries about 69,000 distinct CDR3 sequences, approximately 5% of them seen once, and the ten largest clones take less than 2.5%. In this sample, this clonotype turned up many times. Its specificity is not known. The V end lost 8 bases, the J end lost 6 bases, and 10 bases lay between the germline ends. CDR3 length: 11 residues. This receptor was obtained from a man between 18 and 29 years old who received the YFV17D yellow fever vaccine. Here the sequenced sample was CD4+ T cells sorted from PBMCs, taken less than 18 days after the first yellow fever vaccination. V gene TRBV12-3 or TRBV12-4 combines with J gene TRBJ1-1, with D unclear. The CDR3 spells CASARGAEAFF. For the CDR3, the DNA is TGTGCCAGCGCCCGTGGAGCTGAAGCTTTCTTT.